This T cell receptor beta chain is drawn from a study of shared T cell receptors in the human thymus. CDR1 is MDHEN, CDR2 SYDVKM, per germline. The J segment lost 0 bases and the V segment lost 8 bases, leaving 10 bases of the junction unmatched. The CDR3 loop spans 16 amino acids. The repertoire was sequenced with immunoSEQ multiplex PCR; TCRdb's copy has only in-frame clones and lacks some. Among 600,000 or so clones, around 87% were seen once, and the ten largest hold just under 0.0095%. A further study also used this sample, focusing on human thymus T cells. Per that study: Donors consisted of healthy Finnish infants (having corrective surgery for congenital heart defects). Thymic resections from corrective heart surgery supplied the tissue. Usage of V and J genes appeared biased in thymic and blood repertoires.

The sequence derives from a boy under two years old with a congenital heart defect. The gene calls are TRBV28 and TRBJ2-4; 7 nucleotides line up with TRBD1. Sequenced: thymocytes. The CDR3 protein is CASPPAGGLAKNIQYF. CDR3 coding DNA: TGTGCCAGCCCCCCAGCAGGGGGATTAGCCAAAAACATTCAGTACTTC.